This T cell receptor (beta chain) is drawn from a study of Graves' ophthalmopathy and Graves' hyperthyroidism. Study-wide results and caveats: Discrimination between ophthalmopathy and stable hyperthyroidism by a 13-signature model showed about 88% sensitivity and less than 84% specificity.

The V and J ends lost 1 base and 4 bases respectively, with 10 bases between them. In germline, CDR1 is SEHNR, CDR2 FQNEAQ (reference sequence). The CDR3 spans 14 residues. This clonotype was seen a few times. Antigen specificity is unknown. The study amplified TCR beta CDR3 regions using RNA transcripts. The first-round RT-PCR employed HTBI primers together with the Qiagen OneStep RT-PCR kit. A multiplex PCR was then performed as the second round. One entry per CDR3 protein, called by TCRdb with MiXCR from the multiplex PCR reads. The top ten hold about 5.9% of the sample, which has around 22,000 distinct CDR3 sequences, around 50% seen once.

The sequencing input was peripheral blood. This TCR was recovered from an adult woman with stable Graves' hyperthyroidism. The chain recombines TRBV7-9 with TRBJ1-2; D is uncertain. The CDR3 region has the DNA TGTGCCAGCAGCTTAGACCATTGGAGCTATGGCTACACCTTC. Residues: CASSLDHWSYGYTF.